This T cell receptor beta chain was identified during a study of blood T cell repertoires in COVID-19. Study-wide background: Sources were T cells, B-cell-depleted T cells, or PBMCs; the material itself was cDNA or gDNA.

Patients in Seattle were enrolled during active infection, then followed longitudinally. Germline CDR1 LGHDT, CDR2 YNNKEL (reference sequence). The CDR3 length is 17 residues. V was clipped by 1 base and J by 1 base; unmatched bases: 8. Clones were sequenced by immunoSEQ multiplex PCR, and TCRdb holds only the in-frame ones, with some missing. The table has hundreds of thousands of clones, less than 90% seen once. The receptor's source is a woman aged 55-69 years with COVID-19, enrolled during active disease. The gene calls are TRBV3-1 (or the pseudogene TRBV3-2) and TRBJ2-3; 7 positions match TRBD2. Sequencing was done on a sample of peripheral blood. The DNA of the CDR3 is TGTGCCAGCAGCCAAGGTACTGCCAGCGGGGGCACAGATACGCAGTATTTT. It encodes CASSQGTASGGTDTQYF.